These 23 T cell receptor beta chains originate from one sample sequenced in a study of shared clonotypes between healthy human individuals. Measured with immunoSEQ multiplex PCR; TCRdb has only the in-frame clones, and not every one. The sample has over a million clones; around 95% are singletons. The source material was naive CD4+ T cells sorted from blood. Indicated subset: CD45RA+ positively selected. Receptor source: a man younger than 40 in good health.

V gene TRBV28 combines with J gene TRBJ2-1, with 8 bases fitting TRBD2. V lost 5 bases to trimming and J lost 7 bases; unmatched junction nucleotides: 13. The germline gives CDR1 MDHEN, CDR2 SYDVKM. The CDR3 covers 16 residues. CDR3 loop: CASSPLAVTSRNEQFF. The CDR3, as DNA: TGTGCCAGCAGTCCACTAGCGGTCACGTCGAGGAATGAGCAGTTCTTC.

The table lists this clone with a count of one. Within the sample, other DNA sequences also encode this same CDR3. The chain is built from TRBV5-1 and TRBJ2-1; no definite D call. From germline, CDR1 is SGHRS and CDR2 YFSETQ. CDR3 length: 15 amino acids. The ends were cut back, 1 base at V and 0 bases at J, with 8 bases in the middle. The CDR3 coding sequence is TGCGCCAGCAGCTTGACTCAGAGCTCCTACAATGAGCAGTTCTTC. Protein product: CASSLTQSSYNEQFF.

V usage is TRBV6-6 and J usage is TRBJ2-3, with D perhaps matching TRBD1 (6 bases). Germline V gives CDR1 MNHNY, CDR2 SVGAGI (reference sequence). This CDR3 comprises 12 residues. Trimming took 8 bases from V and 4 from J, leaving 10 bases between them. The CDR3 spells CASYSGADTQYF. The CDR3 DNA reads TGTGCCAGCTACTCAGGGGCAGATACGCAGTATTTT.

The V gene is TRBV7-3, the J gene TRBJ2-2; a possible D gene is TRBD2 (5 bases). V lost 4 bases, J lost 5 bases, and 14 bases lay in between. CDR3 size: 15 residues. CDR1 is SGHTA and CDR2 is FQGTGA in the germline V gene. In DNA, the CDR3 is TGTGCCAGCAGCTCGGTCGTAGGAGGAACCGGGGAGCTGTTTTTT. It specifies CASSSVVGGTGELFF.

This chain connects TRBV6-6 to TRBJ2-1, with a weak D call TRBD2 (6 bases). Germline V gene lookup returns CDR1 MNHNY and CDR2 SVGAGI (reference sequence). This CDR3 has 16 residues. The V and J ends lost 6 bases and 0 bases respectively, with 15 bases between them. CDR3 nucleotide sequence: TGTGCCAGCAGGCCTTGGGACTGGGTCTCCTACAATGAGCAGTTCTTC. It codes for CASRPWDWVSYNEQFF.

The chain is built from TRBV15 and TRBJ2-3; unclear D gene. The V and J ends lost 0 bases and 5 bases respectively, with 6 bases between them. CDR1 is LNHNV and CDR2 is YYDKDF in the germline V gene (reference sequence). The CDR3 has 13 residues. The chain's CDR3 is CATSRDVGDTQYF. The CDR3 DNA reads TGTGCCACCAGCAGAGATGTGGGAGATACGCAGTATTTT.

V is TRBV6-6 and J is TRBJ2-1, with TRBD2 identical over 11 bases. Per germline, CDR1 MNHNY and CDR2 SVGAGI (reference sequence). Unmatched junction bases numbered 9, after V lost 8 bases and J lost 6 bases. The CDR3 contains 15 residues. The CDR3 coding sequence is TGTGCCAGCGAAAGTACTAGCGGGAGAGGCAATGAGCAGTTCTTC. Translation gives CASESTSGRGNEQFF.

The chain links TRBV7-9 to TRBJ1-2, with no clear D. Per germline, CDR1 SEHNR and CDR2 FQNEAQ (reference sequence). Trimming pared 3 bases from V and 2 bases from J, leaving 7 bases between. This CDR3 spans 13 amino acids. The CDR3 is CASSFAGNYGYTF. In DNA form, the CDR3 reads TGTGCCAGCAGCTTCGCAGGAAACTATGGCTACACCTTC.

The chain uses TRBV11-2 and TRBJ2-5, with TRBD1 matching 9 bases. This CDR3 has 14 amino acids. Germline V gives CDR1 SGHAT, CDR2 FQNNGV. Trimming took 4 bases from V and 5 from J; bases not matched to a gene: 5. CDR3 protein: CASSYRGLSETQYF. The CDR3 bases are TGTGCCAGCAGCTACAGGGGGCTTTCGGAGACCCAGTACTTC.

This rearrangement joins TRBV9 to TRBJ1-6, with 9 bases fitting TRBD1. The germline V gene encodes CDR1 SGDLS and CDR2 YYNGEE. CDR3 size: 15 residues. V dropped 3 bases and J dropped 7; count of bases not matched to a gene: 5. The CDR3 DNA reads as TGTGCCAGCAGCGGGGGACAGGGCGCGAATTCACCCCTCCACTTT. Its protein product is CASSGGQGANSPLHF.

V gene TRBV2 combines with J gene TRBJ2-7; 11 bases are a match to TRBD1. V shed 5 bases, J shed 6 bases, and the junction held 9 bases outside the gene matches. CDR1 is SNHLY and CDR2 is FYNNEI in the germline V gene. The CDR3 consists of 15 residues. The CDR3, as DNA: TGTGCCAGCAGTCCTAGTCGGGACAGGGGGGCCGAGCAGTACTTC. This encodes CASSPSRDRGAEQYF. The full variable domain, completed using reference TRBV2 and TRBJ2-7, is EPEVTQTPSHQVTQMGQEVILRCVPISNHLYFYWYRQILGQKVEFLVSFYNNEISEKSEIFDDQFSVERPDGSNFTLKIRSTKLEDSAMYFCASSPSRDRGAEQYFGPGTRLTVT.

The genes are TRBV6-1 and TRBJ1-2, with D possibly being TRBD1 (5 bases). The CDR3 contains 17 residues. V lost 4 bases and J lost 6, with 24 bases in between. Germline assignment: CDR1 MNHNS and CDR2 SASEGT. The DNA of the CDR3 is TGTGCCAGCAGTGGCCGAGGCCTAGGGGAATCTCGGGATGGCTACACCTTC. This gives the protein CASSGRGLGESRDGYTF.

The chain employs TRBV6-6 and TRBJ2-7; 11 bases are a match to TRBD1. The length of the CDR3 is 15 residues. Losses at the gene ends were 3 bases for V and 5 bases for J; bases not matched to a gene: 6. CDR1 MNHNY and CDR2 SVGAGI come from the germline V gene (reference sequence). CDR3 sequence: CASSYGGQGAHEQYF. Written as DNA, the CDR3 is TGTGCCAGCAGTTATGGCGGACAGGGGGCCCACGAGCAGTACTTC.

This chain links TRBV7-6 with TRBJ2-2, with TRBD1 matching over 8 bases. Germline lookup yields CDR1 SGHVS and CDR2 FNYEAQ. The V segment lost 6 bases and the J segment 4 bases; nucleotides outside the gene matches: 10. The CDR3 is 16 amino acids. CDR3 DNA sequence: TGTGCCAGCAGTCTTAGACAGGGGTGGGTCACCGGGGAGCTGTTTTTT. Residues: CASSLRQGWVTGELFF. Based on the CDR3 plus reference TRBV7-6 and TRBJ2-2, the full variable domain is GAGVSQSPRYKVTKRGQDVALRCDPISGHVSLYWYRQALGQGPEFLTYFNYEAQQDKSGLPNDRFSAERPEGSISTLTIQRTEQRDSAMYRCASSLRQGWVTGELFFGEGSRLTVL.

This rearrangement joins TRBV5-1 to TRBJ2-7; D gene ambiguous. Germline V gives CDR1 SGHRS, CDR2 YFSETQ. Trimming took 0 bases from V and 4 from J, leaving 14 bases between them. This CDR3 region has 15 residues. CDR3 DNA: TGCGCCAGCAGCTTGGAGCCGGTCGTCACTTACGAGCAGTACTTC. This gives the protein CASSLEPVVTYEQYF.

V usage is TRBV28 and J usage is TRBJ1-1; D is unresolved. Trimming removed 6 bases at V and 2 bases at J, with 13 bases between. CDR3 length: 14 amino acids. Germline lookup yields CDR1 MDHEN and CDR2 SYDVKM. DNA for the CDR3: TGTGCCAGCAGAACCCACCCATTAAACACTGAAGCTTTCTTT. Translation gives CASRTHPLNTEAFF.

The gene calls are TRBV5-1 and TRBJ2-1; TRBD1 might be the D (6 bases). Germline CDR1 and CDR2: SGHRS and YFSETQ. The CDR3 loop spans 13 amino acids. Trimming stripped 4 bases from V and 5 bases from J, with 10 bases between. CDR3 amino acids: CASSPRGDNEQFF. The CDR3 DNA reads as TGCGCCAGCAGCCCCAGGGGAGACAATGAGCAGTTCTTC.

Notes on this clone: Distinct nucleotide sequences in the sample also encode this CDR3. The J gene is TRBJ2-7, the V gene TRBV18; D gene uncertain. V was cut by 1 base and J by 2 bases, with 9 bases left in between. Germline V gene lookup returns CDR1 KGHSH and CDR2 LQKENI. The CDR3 is made up of 14 amino acids. CDR3 sequence reads: CASSPLEGAYEQYF. The CDR3 nucleotides are TGTGCCAGCTCACCACTCGAAGGAGCCTACGAGCAGTACTTC.

This chain joins TRBV14 and TRBJ2-2; tentatively, D is TRBD1 (6 bases). Germline V CDR1 and CDR2: SGHDN, FVKESK. Between the trimmed V and J ends, which lost 4 bases and 7 bases, there was a span of 13 bases. The CDR3 extends over 14 amino acids. The CDR3 nucleotides are TGTGCCAGCAGCCGGCAGGGGCGGGTCGGGGAGCTGTTTTTT. It specifies CASSRQGRVGELFF.

V gene TRBV18 combines with J gene TRBJ1-1; 8 positions match TRBD1. J gave up 2 bases and V 1 base, and 6 bases lay outside the gene matches. The CDR3 is made up of 16 amino acids. In germline, CDR1 is KGHSH, CDR2 LQKENI. For the CDR3, the DNA is TGTGCCAGCTCACCACGGCAGGGGGCGTCTAACACTGAAGCTTTCTTT. This encodes CASSPRQGASNTEAFF.

The V call is TRBV10-3, the J call TRBJ2-7; TRBD1 agrees at 8 bases. V was pared by 7 bases and J by 3 bases, with 5 bases of the junction left unmatched. The V gene's germline CDR1 is ENHRY and CDR2 SYGVKD. This CDR3 region has 13 residues. In DNA form, the CDR3 reads TGTGCCATCATGCCAGGGGGCGGCTACGAGCAGTACTTC. Protein sequence: CAIMPGGGYEQYF.

With respect to this clone: Different DNA sequences within this sample yield the same CDR3. V usage is TRBV28 and J usage is TRBJ1-2; TRBD1 might be the D (5 bases). CDR1 MDHEN and CDR2 SYDVKM come from the germline V gene. There are 13 residues in the CDR3. Trimming stripped 3 bases from V and 3 bases from J, with 8 bases between. CDR3 sequence (DNA): TGTGCCAGCAGTTTTGGGACGGACTATGGCTACACCTTC. As protein: CASSFGTDYGYTF.

The CDR3 DNA sequence: TGTGCCAGCAGCGGGACAGGGAACTCCCGGAACACTGAAGCTTTCTTT. Translated: CASSGTGNSRNTEAFF. V gene TRBV5-5 combines with J gene TRBJ1-1; 9 nucleotides line up with TRBD1. The CDR3 runs 16 residues. J lost 1 base, V lost 4 bases, and 8 bases had no gene match. CDR1 and CDR2 (germline): SGHKS, YYEKEE (reference sequence).